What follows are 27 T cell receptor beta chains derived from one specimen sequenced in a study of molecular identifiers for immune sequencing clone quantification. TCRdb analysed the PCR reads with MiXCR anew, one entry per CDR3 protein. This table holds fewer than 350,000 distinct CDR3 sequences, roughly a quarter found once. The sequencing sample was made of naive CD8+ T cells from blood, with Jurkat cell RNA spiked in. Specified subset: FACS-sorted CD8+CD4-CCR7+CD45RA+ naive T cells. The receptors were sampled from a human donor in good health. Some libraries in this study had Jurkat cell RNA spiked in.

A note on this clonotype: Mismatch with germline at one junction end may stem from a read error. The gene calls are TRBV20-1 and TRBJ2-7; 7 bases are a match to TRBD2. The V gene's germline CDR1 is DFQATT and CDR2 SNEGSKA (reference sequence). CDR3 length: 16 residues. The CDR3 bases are TGCAGTGCGATAGGGGCGGGGGACCAGACCCCCTACGAGCGGTACTTC. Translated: CSAIGAGDQTPYERYF.

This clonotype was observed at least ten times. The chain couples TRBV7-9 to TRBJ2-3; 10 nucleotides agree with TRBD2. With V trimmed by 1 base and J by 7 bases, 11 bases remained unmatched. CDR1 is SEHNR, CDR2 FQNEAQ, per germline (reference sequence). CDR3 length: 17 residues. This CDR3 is CASSLESWTSGSYTQYF. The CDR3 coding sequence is TGTGCCAGCAGCTTAGAGTCTTGGACTAGCGGTAGTTATACGCAGTATTTT.

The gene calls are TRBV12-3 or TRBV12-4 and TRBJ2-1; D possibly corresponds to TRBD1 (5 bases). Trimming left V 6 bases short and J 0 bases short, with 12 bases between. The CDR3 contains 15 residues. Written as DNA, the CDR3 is TGTGCCAGCAGACCCAGGGTTAGCTCCTACAATGAGCAGTTCTTC. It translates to CASRPRVSSYNEQFF.

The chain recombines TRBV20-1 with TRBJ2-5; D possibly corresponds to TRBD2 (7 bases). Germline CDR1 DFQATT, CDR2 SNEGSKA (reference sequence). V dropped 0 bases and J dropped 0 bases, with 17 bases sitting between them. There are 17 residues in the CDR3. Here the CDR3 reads CSARDSAGAGYQETQYF. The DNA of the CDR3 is TGCAGTGCTAGAGATTCGGCGGGGGCGGGGTACCAAGAGACCCAGTACTTC.

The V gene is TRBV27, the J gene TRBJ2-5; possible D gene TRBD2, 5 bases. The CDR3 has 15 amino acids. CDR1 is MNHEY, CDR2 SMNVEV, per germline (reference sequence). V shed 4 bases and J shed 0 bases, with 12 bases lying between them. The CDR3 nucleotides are TGTGCCAGCAGTTCCATCGGCGGGTACCAAGAGACCCAGTACTTC. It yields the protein CASSSIGGYQETQYF.

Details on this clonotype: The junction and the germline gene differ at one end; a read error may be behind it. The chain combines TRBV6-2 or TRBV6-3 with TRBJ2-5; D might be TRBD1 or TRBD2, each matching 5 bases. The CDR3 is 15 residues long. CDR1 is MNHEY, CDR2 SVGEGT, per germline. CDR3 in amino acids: CASSYNGADQEPQYF. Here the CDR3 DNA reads TGTGCCAGCAGTTACAACGGGGCAGATCAAGAGCCCCAGTACTTC.

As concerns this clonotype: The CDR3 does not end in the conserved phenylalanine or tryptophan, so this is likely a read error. The CDR3 region is CASSLGGWETQYL. The CDR3 nucleotides are TGTGCCAGCAGTTTAGGGGGCTGGGAGACCCAGTACTTA. The chain couples TRBV12-3 or TRBV12-4 to TRBJ2-5; D may be TRBD1 (5 bases). The length of the CDR3 is 13 residues. V was clipped by 1 base and J by 5 bases, with 8 bases between them.

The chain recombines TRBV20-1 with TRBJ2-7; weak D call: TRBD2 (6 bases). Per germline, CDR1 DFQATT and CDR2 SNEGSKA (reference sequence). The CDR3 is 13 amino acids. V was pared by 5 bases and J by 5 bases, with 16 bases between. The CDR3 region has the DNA TGCAGTGCTCTAACGGGGACTTCTGACGAGCAGTACTTC. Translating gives CSALTGTSDEQYF.

For the CDR3, the DNA is TGTGCCAGCAGTCGAGTAGCGGGAGGAGTAAGAGAGACCCAGTACTTC. Translating it yields CASSRVAGGVRETQYF. The chain combines TRBV27 with TRBJ2-5; 10 nucleotides match TRBD2. Germline CDR1 reads MNHEY; CDR2 reads SMNVEV (reference sequence). The V gene end was trimmed by 5 bases and the J gene end by 4 bases; junction bases not matched to a gene: 10. CDR3 length: 16 residues.

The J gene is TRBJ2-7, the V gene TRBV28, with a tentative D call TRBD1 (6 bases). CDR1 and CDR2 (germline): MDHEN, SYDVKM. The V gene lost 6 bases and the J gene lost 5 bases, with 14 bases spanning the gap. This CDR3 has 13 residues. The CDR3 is CASSPGQTHEQYF. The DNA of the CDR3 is TGTGCCAGCAGCCCGGGACAAACCCACGAGCAGTACTTC.

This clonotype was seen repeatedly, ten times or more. The CDR3: CASSLVGRDEKLFF. Here the CDR3 DNA reads TGTGCCAGCAGCTTAGTGGGCAGGGATGAAAAACTGTTTTTT. V is TRBV7-9 and J is TRBJ1-4; weak D call: TRBD1 (5 bases). Trimming removed 1 base at V and 6 bases at J, with 9 bases between. The germline V gene has CDR1 SEHNR and CDR2 FQNEAQ (reference sequence). There are 14 residues in the CDR3.

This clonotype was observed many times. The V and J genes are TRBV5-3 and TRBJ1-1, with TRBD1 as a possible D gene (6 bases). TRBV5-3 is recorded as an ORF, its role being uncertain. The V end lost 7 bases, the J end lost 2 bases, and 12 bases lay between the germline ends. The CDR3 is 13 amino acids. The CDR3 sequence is CAREADRNTEAFF. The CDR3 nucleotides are TGTGCCAGAGAGGCGGACAGAAACACTGAAGCTTTCTTT.

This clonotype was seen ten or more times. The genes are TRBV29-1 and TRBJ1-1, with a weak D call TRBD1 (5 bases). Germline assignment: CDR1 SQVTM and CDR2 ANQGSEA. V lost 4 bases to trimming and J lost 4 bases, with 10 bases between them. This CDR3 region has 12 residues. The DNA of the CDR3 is TGCAGCGTTGCTCTCGGGGCCACTGAAGCTTTCTTT. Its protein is CSVALGATEAFF.

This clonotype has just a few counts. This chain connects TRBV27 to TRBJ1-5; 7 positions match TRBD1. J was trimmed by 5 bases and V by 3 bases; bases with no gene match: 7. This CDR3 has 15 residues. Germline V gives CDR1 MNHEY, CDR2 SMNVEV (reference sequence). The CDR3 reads CASSLLTGPDQPQHF. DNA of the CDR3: TGTGCCAGCAGTTTGCTGACAGGGCCTGATCAGCCCCAGCATTTT.

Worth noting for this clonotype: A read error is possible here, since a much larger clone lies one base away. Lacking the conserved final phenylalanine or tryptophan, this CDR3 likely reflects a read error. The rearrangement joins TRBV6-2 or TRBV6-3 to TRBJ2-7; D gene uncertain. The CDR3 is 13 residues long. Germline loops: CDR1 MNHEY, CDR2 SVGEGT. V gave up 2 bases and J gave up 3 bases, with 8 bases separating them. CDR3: CASSYVGSYEQYI. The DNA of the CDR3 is TGTGCCAGCAGTTACGTAGGAAGCTACGAGCAGTACATC.

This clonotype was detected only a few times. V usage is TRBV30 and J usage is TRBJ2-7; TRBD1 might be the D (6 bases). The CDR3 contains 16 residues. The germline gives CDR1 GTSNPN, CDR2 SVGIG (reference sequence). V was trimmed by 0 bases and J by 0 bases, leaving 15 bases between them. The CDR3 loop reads CAWSVLGGRSSYEQYF. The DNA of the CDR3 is TGTGCCTGGAGTGTACTAGGGGGACGGTCCTCCTACGAGCAGTACTTC.

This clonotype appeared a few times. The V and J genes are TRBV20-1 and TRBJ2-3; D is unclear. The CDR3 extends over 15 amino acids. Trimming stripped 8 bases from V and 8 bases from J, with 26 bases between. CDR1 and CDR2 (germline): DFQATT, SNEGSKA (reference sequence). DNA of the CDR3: TGCAGTTCTGCAGGCACTACATCGTCTTACGGTACGCAGTATTTT. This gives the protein CSSAGTTSSYGTQYF.

The CDR3 here is CASSEGGLYGYTF. In DNA form, the CDR3 reads TGTGCCAGCAGCGAAGGGGGCCTATATGGCTACACCTTC. The rearrangement links TRBV13 to TRBJ1-2; 7 positions agree with TRBD1. The CDR3 extends over 13 amino acids. Germline V lookup: CDR1 PRHDT, CDR2 FYEKMQ (reference sequence). V shed 5 bases and J 5 bases; nucleotides not matched to a gene: 5. Combining the CDR3 with reference TRBV13 and TRBJ1-2 gives the whole variable domain AAGVIQSPRHLIKEKRETATLKCYPIPRHDTVYWYQQGPGQDPQFLISFYEKMQSDKGSIPDRFSAQQFSDYHSELNMSSLELGDSALYFCASSEGGLYGYTFGSGTRLTVV.

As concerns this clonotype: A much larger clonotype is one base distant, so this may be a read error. The CDR3 reads CATSSPDTGVPQYF. The DNA for the CDR3 is TGTGCCACCAGCTCCCCGGACACAGGGGTTCCCCAGTACTTC. V gene TRBV10-3 combines with J gene TRBJ2-5, with TRBD1 matching over 7 bases. Germline V gives CDR1 ENHRY, CDR2 SYGVKD. This CDR3 spans 14 amino acids. Trimming at V came to 10 bases and at J to 9 bases, leaving 17 bases not matched to a gene.

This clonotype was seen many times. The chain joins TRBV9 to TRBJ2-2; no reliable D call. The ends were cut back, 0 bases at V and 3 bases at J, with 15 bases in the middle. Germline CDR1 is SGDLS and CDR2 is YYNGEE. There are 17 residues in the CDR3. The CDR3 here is CASSVARADADTGELFF. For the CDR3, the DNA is TGTGCCAGCAGCGTAGCTAGGGCAGACGCGGACACCGGGGAGCTGTTTTTT.

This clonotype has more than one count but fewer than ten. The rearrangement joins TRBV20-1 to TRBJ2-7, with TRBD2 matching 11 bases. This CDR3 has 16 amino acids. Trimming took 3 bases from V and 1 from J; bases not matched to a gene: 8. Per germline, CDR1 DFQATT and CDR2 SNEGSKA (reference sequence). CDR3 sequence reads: CSARETGLAVSYEQYF. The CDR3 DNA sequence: TGCAGTGCTAGGGAGACGGGACTAGCGGTTTCCTACGAGCAGTACTTC.

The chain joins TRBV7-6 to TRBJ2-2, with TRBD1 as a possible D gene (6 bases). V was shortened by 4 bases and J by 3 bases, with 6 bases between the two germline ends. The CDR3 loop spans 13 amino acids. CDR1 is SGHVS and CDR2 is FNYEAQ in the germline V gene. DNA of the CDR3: TGTGCCAGCAGCTGGACAGACACCGGGGAGCTGTTTTTT. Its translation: CASSWTDTGELFF.

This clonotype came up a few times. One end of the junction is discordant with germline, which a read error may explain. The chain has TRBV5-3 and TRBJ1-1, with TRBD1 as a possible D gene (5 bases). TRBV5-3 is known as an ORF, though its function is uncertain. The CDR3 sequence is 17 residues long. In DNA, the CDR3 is TGTGCCAGCAGCTTTCCGCGGGGCGCAAACATGAACACTGAAGCTTTCTTT. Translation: CASSFPRGANMNTEAFF.

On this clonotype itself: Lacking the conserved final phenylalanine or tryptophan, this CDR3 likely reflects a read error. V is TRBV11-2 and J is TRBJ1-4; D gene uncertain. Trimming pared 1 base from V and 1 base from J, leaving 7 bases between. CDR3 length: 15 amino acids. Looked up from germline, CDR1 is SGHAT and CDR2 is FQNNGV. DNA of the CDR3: TGTGCCAGCAGCTTAGTACCAGGAACTAATGAAAAACTGTTTCTT. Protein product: CASSLVPGTNEKLFL.

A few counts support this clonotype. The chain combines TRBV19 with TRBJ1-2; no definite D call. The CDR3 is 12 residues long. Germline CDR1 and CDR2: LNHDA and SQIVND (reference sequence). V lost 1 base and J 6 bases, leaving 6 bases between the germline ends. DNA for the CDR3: TGTGCCAGTAGTATAGGAGGTCATGGCTACACCTTC. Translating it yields CASSIGGHGYTF.

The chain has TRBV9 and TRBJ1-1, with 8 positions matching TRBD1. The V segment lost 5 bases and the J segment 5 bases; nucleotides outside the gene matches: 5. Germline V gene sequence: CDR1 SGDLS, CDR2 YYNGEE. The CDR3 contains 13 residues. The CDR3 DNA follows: TGTGCCAGCAGTACAGGGGGAGAAACTGAAGCTTTCTTT. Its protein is CASSTGGETEAFF.

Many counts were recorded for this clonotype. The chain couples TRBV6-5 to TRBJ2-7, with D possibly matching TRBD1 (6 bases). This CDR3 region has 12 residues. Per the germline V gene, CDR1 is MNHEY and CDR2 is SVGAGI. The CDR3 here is CASRGGRYEQYF. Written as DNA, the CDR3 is TGTGCTTCCCGTGGGGGCCGATACGAGCAGTACTTC.